This TCR beta chain was sequenced in a study of human T cells and chemical hapten exposure. For the study at large: Slight volume differences across pooled libraries mainly accounted for varying per-sample TCR yields.

V shed 7 bases and J 5 bases; nucleotides not matched to a gene: 4. Looked up from germline, CDR1 is MDHEN and CDR2 is SYDVKM. The CDR3 spans 13 residues. Study conclusions and caveats: TCRs exceeding a frequency of 1 in 1000 stayed unchanged under DPC sensitization.

During construction of the library, unique molecular identifiers were attached to individual cDNA molecules for quantitative, reproducible TCR counting. In the authors' methods: Sequenced samples showed a median of 95,638 TCRs each, with counts running from about 20,000 to 690,000. TCRdb reanalysed the RACE reads using MiXCR and keeps one entry per CDR3 protein. TCRdb, rather than the study authors, made the V and J calls. Among about 93,000 distinct CDR3 sequences, approximately 10% were seen once, and the ten largest hold 2.5% to 3%. As regards this clonotype: Its antigen is unknown.

Regarding time point: healthy volunteer bleed at 2 weeks. The total RNA was obtained from whole blood that was not fractionated. Sample: whole blood. This chain uses TRBV28 with TRBJ2-1, with TRBD2 identical over 8 bases. The sequence was collected from a female donor in good health. Some clones in this sample may be carry-over from other donors' samples. CDR3 sequence (DNA): TGTGCCAGCACGGGGGGGATTAACAATGAGCAGTTCTTC. Translation gives CASTGGINNEQFF.